The clone carrying this TCR beta chain was detected only once. Reverse transcription of roughly 0.5 to 1 ug RNA used random hexamers. The amplification used immunoSEQ multiplex PCR on TCR beta CDR3; it spanned 54 Vbeta and 13 Jbeta. TCRdb re-called the immunoSEQ multiplex PCR reads with MiXCR, one entry per CDR3 protein. The table lists about 240,000 distinct CDR3 sequences, about 95% of them singletons. This sample was taken from a study of CD8 T cells in Susac syndrome. V was pared by 6 bases and J by 7 bases, with 10 bases between. The germline V gene has CDR1 SNHLY and CDR2 FYNNEI. The length of the CDR3 is 12 residues.

V is TRBV2 and J is TRBJ2-1; TRBD2 is a possible D gene (6 bases). Sequencing was carried out using CD4+ T cells from PBMCs. The receptor's source is a human donor with Susac syndrome. The CDR3 DNA sequence: TGTGCCAGCAGGGACTATACAAATGAGCAGTTCTTC. Protein sequence: CASRDYTNEQFF. Together with reference TRBV2 and TRBJ2-1, the CDR3 gives the full variable domain: EPEVTQTPSHQVTQMGQEVILRCVPISNHLYFYWYRQILGQKVEFLVSFYNNEISEKSEIFDDQFSVERPDGSNFTLKIRSTKLEDSAMYFCASRDYTNEQFFGPGTRLTVL.